The present TCR beta chain was sequenced within a study of post-analysis software for immune sequencing data. Study outcomes and limitations: Controls showed lower frequencies than patients for several TRBV segments, and TRBV5-6, TRBV5-1 and TRBV20-1 were among these. Significantly decreased normalized Chao1 diversity was recorded for multiple sclerosis patients relative to controls. F-measure co-clustering was strong for batch-matched samples.

TCR beta cDNA libraries included unique molecular identifiers. Once 1 to 10 million T cells were used, about 490,000 cDNA molecules resulted. Each CDR3 protein is one row after TCRdb ran MiXCR on the PCR reads. The sample has almost 700,000 distinct CDR3 sequences; approximately 59% are singletons. Note on this clonotype: The antigen is undetermined.

This CDR3 has 18 amino acids. The V segment lost 1 base and the J segment 6 bases; nucleotides outside the gene matches: 12. CDR1 is KGHSH, CDR2 LQKENI, per germline. The J gene is TRBJ1-4, the V gene TRBV18; the match to TRBD1 covers 9 bases. The sequence derives from a girl under 10 years old with multiple sclerosis. The specimen was blood. The CDR3 spells CASSPRSLGQGSDEKLFF. CDR3 DNA: TGTGCCAGCTCACCACGATCATTGGGACAGGGCTCAGATGAAAAACTGTTTTTT.